Below are 21 T cell receptor beta chains sequenced from a single sample in a study of T cells in narcolepsy. Some clones are missing from TCRdb's copy, which holds only in-frame ones; the method was immunoSEQ multiplex PCR. The profile shows about 30,000 clones, roughly 83% of them singletons. Sequenced material: CD45RA- memory CD4+ T cells from PBMCs. The receptors originated from a human donor with narcolepsy.

The genes are TRBV19 and TRBJ1-2; 9 bases match TRBD1. Germline V gives CDR1 LNHDA, CDR2 SQIVND (reference sequence). V lost 9 bases and J lost 2; bases outside the gene matches: 13. CDR3 length: 16 amino acids. CDR3 DNA sequence: TGTGCCAGCCTAGCGGACAGGGGATCAACCAACTATGGCTACACCTTC. It translates to CASLADRGSTNYGYTF.

CDR3 DNA sequence: TGTGCCAGCAGGCCACACCAGGGGGCCTACGAGCAGTACTTC. This translates into CASRPHQGAYEQYF. The J gene is TRBJ2-7, the V gene TRBV2; 7 bases are a match to TRBD1. Trimming removed 6 bases from V and 2 bases from J; junction bases left unmatched: 7. This CDR3 is built from 14 residues. Germline loops: CDR1 SNHLY, CDR2 FYNNEI.

The chain recombines TRBV2 with TRBJ1-2, with 9 bases identical to TRBD1. Germline V CDR1 and CDR2: SNHLY, FYNNEI. The CDR3 contains 15 residues. Trimming took 7 bases from V and 6 from J; bases not matched to a gene: 12. CDR3 protein: CASTQGDRAGDGYTF. CDR3 sequence (DNA): TGTGCCAGCACCCAAGGGGACAGGGCTGGGGATGGCTACACCTTC.

The chain combines TRBV7-2 with TRBJ2-5; D not resolved. Germline assignment: CDR1 SGHTA and CDR2 FQGNSA. CDR3 size: 10 residues. The germline V and J ends were trimmed by 8 bases and 5 bases, with 6 bases remaining between them. CDR3 DNA sequence: TGTGCCAGCGGGCTCGAGACCCAGTACTTC. Translated, it gives CASGLETQYF. Complete variable domain (other parts from reference TRBV7-2 and TRBJ2-5): GAGVSQSPSNKVTEKGKDVELRCDPISGHTALYWYRQSLGQGLEFLIYFQGNSAPDKSGLPSDRFSAERTGGSVSTLTIQRTQQEDSAVYLCASGLETQYFGPGTRLLVL.

This rearrangement joins TRBV9 to TRBJ2-5; D not certain. The CDR3 totals 13 residues. CDR1 SGDLS and CDR2 YYNGEE come from the germline V gene. The germline V and J ends were trimmed by 3 bases and 5 bases, with 11 bases remaining between them. CDR3 amino acids: CASSGVNPETQYF. The CDR3 DNA reads TGTGCCAGCAGCGGTGTAAACCCTGAGACCCAGTACTTC.

This clone was detected once. The chain uses TRBV27 and TRBJ1-4; D is possibly TRBD1 (6 bases). Germline CDR1 reads MNHEY; CDR2 reads SMNVEV (reference sequence). V was clipped by 5 bases and J by 2 bases, with 21 bases between them. The CDR3 extends over 18 amino acids. CDR3: CASSKTRRGATTNEKLFF. Here the CDR3 DNA reads TGTGCCAGCAGTAAAACCCGGAGGGGGGCGACGACTAATGAAAAACTGTTTTTT.

The rearrangement links TRBV7-6 to TRBJ1-1; D not certain. V lost 6 bases to trimming and J lost 0 bases, with 14 bases between them. Germline CDR1 and CDR2: SGHVS and FNYEAQ. There are 15 residues in the CDR3. The CDR3 sequence is CASSPTSTMNTEAFF. CDR3 DNA sequence: TGTGCCAGCAGTCCGACAAGCACTATGAACACTGAAGCTTTCTTT.

The V call is TRBV19, the J call TRBJ1-1; no reliable D call. The CDR3 is made up of 15 amino acids. Germline V gene data show CDR1 as LNHDA and CDR2 as SQIVND (reference sequence). Trimming took off 5 bases at V and 0 bases at J, with 13 bases between the two ends. CDR3 residues: CASSPFDALNTEAFF. DNA of the CDR3: TGTGCCAGTAGTCCCTTCGACGCTCTGAACACTGAAGCTTTCTTT.

The rearrangement joins TRBV5-3 to TRBJ2-5; D is unclear. TRBV5-3 is annotated as an ORF whose role is uncertain. The CDR3 has 14 residues. Trimming pared 8 bases from V and 3 bases from J, leaving 17 bases between. The CDR3 loop is CASSLRSGKETQYF. The DNA for the CDR3 is TGTGCCAGCAGTTTAAGGTCCGGAAAAGAGACCCAGTACTTC.

The chain carries TRBV7-6 and TRBJ2-1; 12 bases are shared with TRBD2. CDR3 length: 15 residues. Germline V gene data show CDR1 as SGHVS and CDR2 as FNYEAQ. Trimming at V came to 3 bases and at J to 10 bases, leaving 7 bases not matched to a gene. CDR3 DNA sequence: TGTGCCAGCAGCTTTCTACTAGCGGGAGGTCGAGAGCAGTTCTTC. Translated: CASSFLLAGGREQFF.

V usage is TRBV7-9 and J usage is TRBJ2-2; 14 bases align to TRBD2. J gave up 0 bases and V 0 bases, and 0 bases lay outside the gene matches. CDR1 and CDR2 (germline): SEHNR, FQNEAQ (reference sequence). This CDR3 is built from 18 residues. For the CDR3, the DNA is TGTGCCAGCAGCTTAGCGACTAGCGGGAGGGCGAACACCGGGGAGCTGTTTTTT. Protein sequence: CASSLATSGRANTGELFF.

CDR3: CASSSSSGGGTEAFF. The CDR3 DNA sequence: TGTGCCAGCAGCTCGAGTTCAGGGGGAGGCACTGAAGCTTTCTTT. This chain uses TRBV11-3 with TRBJ1-1, with 7 bases fitting TRBD1. After removal of 4 bases from V and 4 bases from J, the junction contained 9 bases not matched to a gene. The germline V gene has CDR1 SGHNT and CDR2 YENEEA. The CDR3 is 15 amino acids.

CDR3 loop: CSVATSGRGDTQYF. For the CDR3, the DNA is TGCAGCGTCGCGACTAGCGGGAGAGGGGATACGCAGTATTTT. The chain couples TRBV29-1 to TRBJ2-3; 12 nucleotides align to TRBD2. The germline CDR1 and CDR2 sequences are SQVTM and ANQGSEA. The CDR3 sequence is 14 residues long. V shed 6 bases and J 6 bases; nucleotides not matched to a gene: 7.

The chain carries TRBV28 and TRBJ1-2; possibly TRBD1 for D (5 bases). The V and J ends lost 3 bases and 8 bases respectively, with 19 bases between them. This CDR3 contains 15 residues. CDR1 is MDHEN, CDR2 SYDVKM, per germline. CDR3 in DNA: TGTGCCAGCAGTTTGATGGCGGGACTTCTGGGGGGCTACACCTTC. Translation: CASSLMAGLLGGYTF.

This chain joins TRBV30 and TRBJ2-1, with TRBD2 as a possible D gene (5 bases). The CDR3 loop spans 14 amino acids. Between the trimmed V and J ends, which lost 6 bases and 0 bases, there was a span of 12 bases. The germline CDR1 and CDR2 sequences are GTSNPN and SVGIG (reference sequence). The CDR3 DNA follows: TGTGCCTGCGAAACTAGTATCTCCTACAATGAGCAGTTCTTC. It yields the protein CACETSISYNEQFF.

The chain combines TRBV29-1 with TRBJ1-2; D gene uncertain. This CDR3 contains 11 residues. Germline V gene data show CDR1 as SQVTM and CDR2 as ANQGSEA. V was clipped by 5 bases and J by 8 bases, with 12 bases between them. CDR3 in DNA: TGCAGCGTTATAACGTCCAGGGGCTACACCTTC. As protein: CSVITSRGYTF.

This clone was detected only a few times. Here the CDR3 DNA reads TGTGCCATCAGTGAGTCTCGCGGTTCGGGCGCGTTGGGAGAGACCCAGTACTTC. Protein: CAISESRGSGALGETQYF. The chain combines TRBV10-3 with TRBJ2-5; D gene uncertain. The CDR3 sequence is 18 residues long. V lost 0 bases, J lost 4 bases, and 21 bases lay in between. Germline-derived CDR1 and CDR2 are ENHRY and SYGVKD.

This chain connects TRBV5-6 to TRBJ2-2; the match to TRBD1 covers 9 bases. This CDR3 has 15 amino acids. V gave up 2 bases and J gave up 5 bases; unmatched junction bases: 4. Germline V gives CDR1 SGHDT, CDR2 YYEEEE. CDR3 in DNA: TGTGCCAGCAGCTTACAGGGGGCATGGACCGGGGAGCTGTTTTTT. Its translation is CASSLQGAWTGELFF.

CDR3 sequence reads: CASSYQETQYF. Written as DNA, the CDR3 is TGTGCCAGCAGCTACCAAGAGACCCAGTACTTC. The chain has TRBV5-6 and TRBJ2-5; unclear D gene. Germline CDR1 and CDR2: SGHDT and YYEEEE. The CDR3 consists of 11 residues. With 3 bases removed from V and 0 bases from J, the gap between germline ends came to 0 bases.

V is TRBV5-4 and J is TRBJ2-2, with 10 bases fitting TRBD2. Germline CDR1 reads SGHNT; CDR2 reads YYREEE (reference sequence). The CDR3 loop spans 14 amino acids. Trimming took 7 bases from V and 4 from J; bases not matched to a gene: 4. Here the CDR3 DNA reads TGTGCCAGCGGAGCGGGAGGGCCCACCGGGGAGCTGTTTTTT. Encoded protein: CASGAGGPTGELFF.

The rearrangement uses TRBV5-5 and TRBJ2-2, with D possibly being TRBD1 (6 bases). Per the germline V gene, CDR1 is SGHKS and CDR2 is YYEKEE (reference sequence). The CDR3 consists of 18 residues. V dropped 1 base and J dropped 4 bases, with 20 bases sitting between them. The CDR3 region has the DNA TGTGCCAGCAGCTTGTCCCGCGCTGGCCAGGGGACCACCGGGGAGCTGTTTTTT. Translating gives CASSLSRAGQGTTGELFF.